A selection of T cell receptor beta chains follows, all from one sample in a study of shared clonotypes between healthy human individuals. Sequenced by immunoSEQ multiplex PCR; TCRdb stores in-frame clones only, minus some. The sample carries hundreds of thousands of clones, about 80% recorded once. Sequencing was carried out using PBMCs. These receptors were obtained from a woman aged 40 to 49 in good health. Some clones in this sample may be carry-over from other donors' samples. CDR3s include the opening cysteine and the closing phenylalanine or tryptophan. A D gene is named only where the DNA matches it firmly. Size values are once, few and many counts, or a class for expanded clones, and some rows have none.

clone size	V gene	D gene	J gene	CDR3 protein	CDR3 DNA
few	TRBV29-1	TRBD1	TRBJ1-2	CSVNRGAYGYTF	TGCAGCGTTAACAGGGGCGCCTATGGCTACACCTTC
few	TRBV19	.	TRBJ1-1	CASSGAAVNTEAFF	TGTGCCAGTAGTGGTGCGGCAGTGAACACTGAAGCTTTCTTT
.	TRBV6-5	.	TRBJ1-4	CASSNSFATNEKLFF	TGTGCCAGCAGTAATAGCTTTGCAACTAATGAAAAACTGTTTTTT
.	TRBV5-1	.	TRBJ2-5	CASSFTEGGPYQETQYF	TGCGCCAGCAGCTTCACCGAGGGGGGCCCGTACCAAGAGACCCAGTACTTC
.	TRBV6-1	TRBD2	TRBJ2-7	CASRGTSGDRYEQYF	TGTGCCAGCAGGGGGACTAGCGGGGACCGTTACGAGCAGTACTTC
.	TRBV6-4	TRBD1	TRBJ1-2	CASSPTGEGVYGYTF	TGTGCCAGCAGTCCTACAGGGGAGGGAGTATATGGCTACACCTTC
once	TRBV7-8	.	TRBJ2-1	CASSLGPGLEQFF	TGTGCCAGCAGCCTGGGCCCGGGCCTTGAGCAGTTCTTC
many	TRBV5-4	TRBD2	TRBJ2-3	CASRRTSGGPGDTQYF	TGTGCCAGCAGGCGGACTAGCGGGGGCCCCGGAGATACGCAGTATTTT
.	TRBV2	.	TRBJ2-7	CASSETPGAQYEQYF	TGTGCCAGCAGTGAAACCCCGGGGGCGCAATACGAGCAGTACTTC
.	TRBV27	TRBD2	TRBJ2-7	CASSSPASGEYEQYF	TGTGCCAGCAGTTCACCGGCTAGCGGGGAATACGAGCAGTACTTC
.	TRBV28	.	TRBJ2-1	CASSPPYNEQFF	TGTGCCAGCAGCCCACCTTACAATGAGCAGTTCTTC
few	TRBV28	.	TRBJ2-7	CASSERRREQYF	TGTGCCAGCTCGGAGAGACGGAGGGAGCAGTACTTC
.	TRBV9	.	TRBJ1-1	CASSVTGRTEAFF	TGTGCCAGCAGCGTTACAGGGCGCACTGAAGCTTTCTTT
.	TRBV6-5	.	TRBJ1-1	CASSSRLGPNTEAFF	TGTGCCAGCAGTTCCCGTTTAGGACCGAACACTGAAGCTTTCTTT
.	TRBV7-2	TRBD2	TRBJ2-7	CASSLVAGVQEQYF	TGTGCCAGCAGCTTAGTAGCGGGAGTACAAGAGCAGTACTTC
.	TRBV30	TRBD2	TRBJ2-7	CAWSLGLAREQYF	TGTGCCTGGAGTCTTGGACTAGCTCGCGAGCAGTACTTC
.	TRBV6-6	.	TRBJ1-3	CASNEGPGNTIYF	TGTGCCAGCAATGAGGGGCCCGGAAACACCATATATTTT
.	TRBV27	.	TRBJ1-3	CASSLFTGNTIYF	TGTGCCAGCAGTTTATTTACGGGAAACACCATATATTTT
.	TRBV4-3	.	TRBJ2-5	CASSQSPRGETQYF	TGCGCCAGCAGCCAGTCTCCGAGAGGAGAGACCCAGTACTTC
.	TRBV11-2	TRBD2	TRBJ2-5	CASSPQGLAGPAPPGTQYF	TGTGCCAGCAGTCCCCAGGGACTAGCGGGCCCAGCCCCTCCGGGGACCCAGTACTTC
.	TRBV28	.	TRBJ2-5	CASTQGGQQETQYF	TGTGCCAGCACCCAGGGCGGGCAGCAAGAGACCCAGTACTTC
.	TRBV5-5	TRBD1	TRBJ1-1	CASSQTGQGTEAFF	TGTGCCAGCAGCCAGACAGGGCAAGGGACTGAAGCTTTCTTT
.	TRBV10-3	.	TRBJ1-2	CAITGRTANYGYTF	TGTGCCATCACTGGAAGGACGGCGAACTATGGCTACACCTTC
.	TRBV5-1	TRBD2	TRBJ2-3	CASSPRTSGSPTDTQYF	TGCGCCAGCAGCCCCCGGACTAGCGGGAGTCCCACAGATACGCAGTATTTT
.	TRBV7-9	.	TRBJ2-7	CASSLDARHGSYEQYF	TGTGCCAGCAGCTTAGACGCCAGACACGGGAGCTACGAGCAGTACTTC
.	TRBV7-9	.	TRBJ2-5	CASSLVLRGTQYF	TGTGCCAGCAGCTTAGTTTTGAGGGGGACCCAGTACTTC
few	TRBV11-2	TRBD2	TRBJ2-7	CASSYGTSTYEQYF	TGTGCCAGCAGCTATGGGACTAGCACCTACGAGCAGTACTTC
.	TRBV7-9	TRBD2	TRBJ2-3	CASSLERLAGTPRTDTQYF	TGTGCCAGCAGCTTAGAACGACTAGCGGGGACCCCTCGCACAGATACGCAGTATTTT
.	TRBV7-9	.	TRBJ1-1	CASSSPVGDSNTEAFF	TGTGCCAGCAGCTCTCCGGTAGGGGACTCGAACACTGAAGCTTTCTTT
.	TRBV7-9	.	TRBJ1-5	CASSLGGGANQPQHF	TGTGCCAGCAGCTTAGGCGGCGGGGCCAATCAGCCCCAGCATTTT
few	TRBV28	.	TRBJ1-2	CASSLTTGPYYGYTF	TGTGCCAGCAGTTTAACGACAGGACCTTACTATGGCTACACCTTC
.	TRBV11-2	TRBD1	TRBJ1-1	CASSPQGTGQAFF	TGTGCCAGCAGCCCGCAGGGGACAGGGCAAGCTTTCTTT